Listed here is a single T cell receptor (beta chain). As yet, its antigen is unknown. The sample is drawn from a study of somatic mutations in cytotoxic T cells in rheumatoid arthritis. Study context: Immediately following diagnosis and ahead of any treatment, patient blood (around 28 ml EDTA) was drawn. Flow sorting of some V beta antibody-stained T cells reached nearly 100% purity, with V beta1+ cells also TCRB-sequenced.

TCRdb's table, derived via immunoSEQ multiplex PCR, lists solely in-frame clones and lacks some. The sample has about 15,000 clones; 70% to 85% are singletons. Notes on the study in general: Antigens recognized by the expanded CD8+ clones were unknown. Rheumatoid arthritis patients were compared with age-matched healthy controls, and their CD8+ T-cell clonality did not differ significantly.

The clonotype originates from an adult with rheumatoid arthritis. The source material was CD8+ T cells sorted from blood.

CDR3 DNA sequence: TGTGCCACCGCCAAGGGGGCAACCTTAGATACGCAGTATTTT. This sequence encodes CATAKGATLDTQYF. The chain joins TRBV6-4 to TRBJ2-3; 7 nucleotides agree with TRBD1. J gave up 5 bases and V 10 bases, and 12 bases lay outside the gene matches. The germline CDR1 and CDR2 sequences are MRHNA and SNTAGT. This CDR3 comprises 14 residues.